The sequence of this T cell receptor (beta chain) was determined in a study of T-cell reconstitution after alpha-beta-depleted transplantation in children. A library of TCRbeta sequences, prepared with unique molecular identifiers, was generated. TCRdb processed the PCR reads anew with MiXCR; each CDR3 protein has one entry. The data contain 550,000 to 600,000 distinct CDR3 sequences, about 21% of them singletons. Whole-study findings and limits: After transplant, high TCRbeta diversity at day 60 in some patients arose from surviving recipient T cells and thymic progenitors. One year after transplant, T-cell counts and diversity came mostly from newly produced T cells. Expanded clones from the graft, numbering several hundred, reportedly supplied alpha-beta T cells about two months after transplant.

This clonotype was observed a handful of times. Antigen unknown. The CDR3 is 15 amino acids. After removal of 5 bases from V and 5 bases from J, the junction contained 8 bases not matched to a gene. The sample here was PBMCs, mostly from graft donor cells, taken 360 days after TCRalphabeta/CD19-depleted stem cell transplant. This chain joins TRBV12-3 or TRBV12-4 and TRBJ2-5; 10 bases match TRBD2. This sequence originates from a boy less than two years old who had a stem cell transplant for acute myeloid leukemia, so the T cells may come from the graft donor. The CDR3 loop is CASSPPSGGSETQYF. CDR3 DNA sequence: TGTGCCAGCAGTCCTCCTAGCGGGGGAAGTGAGACCCAGTACTTC.